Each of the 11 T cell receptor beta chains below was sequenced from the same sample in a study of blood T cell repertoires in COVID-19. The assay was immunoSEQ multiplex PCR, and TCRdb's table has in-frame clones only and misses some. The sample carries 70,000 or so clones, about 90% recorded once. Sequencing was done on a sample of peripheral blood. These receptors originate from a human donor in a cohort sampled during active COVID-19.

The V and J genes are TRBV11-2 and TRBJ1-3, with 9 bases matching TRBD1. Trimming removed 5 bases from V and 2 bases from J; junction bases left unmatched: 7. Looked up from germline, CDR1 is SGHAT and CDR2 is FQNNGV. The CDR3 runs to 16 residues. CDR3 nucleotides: TGTGCCAGCAGCGGCCGGGACAGGGAGGCTGGAAACACCATATATTTT. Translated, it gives CASSGRDREAGNTIYF.

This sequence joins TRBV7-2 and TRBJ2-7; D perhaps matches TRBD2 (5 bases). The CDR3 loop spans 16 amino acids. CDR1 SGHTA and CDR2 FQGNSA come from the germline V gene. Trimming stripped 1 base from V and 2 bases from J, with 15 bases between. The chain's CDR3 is CASSLDGGQDPYEQYF. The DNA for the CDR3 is TGTGCCAGCAGCTTAGACGGCGGGCAAGACCCCTACGAGCAGTACTTC.

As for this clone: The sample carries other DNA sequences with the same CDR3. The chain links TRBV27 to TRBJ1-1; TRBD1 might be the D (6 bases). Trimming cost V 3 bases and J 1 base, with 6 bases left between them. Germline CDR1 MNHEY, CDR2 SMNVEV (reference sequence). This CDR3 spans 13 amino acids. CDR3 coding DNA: TGTGCCAGCAGTTTGGGGGCGAACACTGAAGCTTTCTTT. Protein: CASSLGANTEAFF.

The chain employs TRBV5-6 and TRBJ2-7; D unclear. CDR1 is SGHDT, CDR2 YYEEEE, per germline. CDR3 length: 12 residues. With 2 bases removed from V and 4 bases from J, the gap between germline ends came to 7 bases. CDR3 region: CASSLTEYEQYF. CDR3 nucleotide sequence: TGTGCCAGCAGCTTAACCGAGTACGAGCAGTACTTC.

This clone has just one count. CDR3 sequence: CASSLVTAGPYQPQHF. Written as DNA, the CDR3 is TGTGCCAGCAGCTTGGTGACAGCAGGCCCCTATCAGCCCCAGCATTTT. The rearrangement uses TRBV5-8 and TRBJ1-5, with D perhaps TRBD1 (5 bases). The CDR3 loop spans 16 amino acids. Trimming removed 0 bases at V and 5 bases at J, with 15 bases between. Germline loops: CDR1 SGHTS, CDR2 YDEGEE.

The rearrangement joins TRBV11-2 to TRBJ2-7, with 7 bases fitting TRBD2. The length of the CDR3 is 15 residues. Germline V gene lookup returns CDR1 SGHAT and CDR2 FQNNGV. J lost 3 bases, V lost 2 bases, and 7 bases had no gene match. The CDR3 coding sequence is TGTGCCAGCAGCTTAAGTCTGGCGGGGGACTACGAGCAGTACTTC. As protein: CASSLSLAGDYEQYF.

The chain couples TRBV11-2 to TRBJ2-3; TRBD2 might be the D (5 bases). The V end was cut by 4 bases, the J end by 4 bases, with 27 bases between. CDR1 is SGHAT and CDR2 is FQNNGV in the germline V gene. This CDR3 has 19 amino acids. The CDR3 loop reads CASSSLSRVWENGADTQYF. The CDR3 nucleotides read TGTGCCAGCAGCTCACTAAGTAGGGTTTGGGAGAATGGGGCAGATACGCAGTATTTT.

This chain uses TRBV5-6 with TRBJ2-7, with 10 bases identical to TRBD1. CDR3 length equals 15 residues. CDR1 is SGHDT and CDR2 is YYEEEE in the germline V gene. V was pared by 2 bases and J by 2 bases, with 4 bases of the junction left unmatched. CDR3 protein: CASSFGTGVAYEQYF. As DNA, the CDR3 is TGTGCCAGCAGCTTTGGGACAGGGGTCGCCTACGAGCAGTACTTC.

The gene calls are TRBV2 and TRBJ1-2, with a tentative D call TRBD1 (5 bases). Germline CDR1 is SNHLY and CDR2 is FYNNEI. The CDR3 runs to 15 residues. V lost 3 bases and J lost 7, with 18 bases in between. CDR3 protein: CASSDGRGVSVGYTF. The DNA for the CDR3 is TGTGCCAGCAGTGACGGGAGGGGCGTTTCGGTTGGCTACACCTTC. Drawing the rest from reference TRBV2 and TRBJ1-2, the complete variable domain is EPEVTQTPSHQVTQMGQEVILRCVPISNHLYFYWYRQILGQKVEFLVSFYNNEISEKSEIFDDQFSVERPDGSNFTLKIRSTKLEDSAMYFCASSDGRGVSVGYTFGSGTRLTVV.

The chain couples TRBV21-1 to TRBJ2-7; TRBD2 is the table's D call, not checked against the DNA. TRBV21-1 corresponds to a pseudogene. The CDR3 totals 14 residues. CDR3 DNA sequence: TGTGCCAGCAGCAACTTAGCGGGGGCCTACGAGCAGTACTTC. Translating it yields CASSNLAGAYEQYF.

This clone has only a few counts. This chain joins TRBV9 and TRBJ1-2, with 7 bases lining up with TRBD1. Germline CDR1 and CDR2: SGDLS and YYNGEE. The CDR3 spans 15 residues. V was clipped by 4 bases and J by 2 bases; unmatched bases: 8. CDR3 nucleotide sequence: TGTGCCAGCAGCCCGACAGGGTTGCCGAACTATGGCTACACCTTC. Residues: CASSPTGLPNYGYTF.